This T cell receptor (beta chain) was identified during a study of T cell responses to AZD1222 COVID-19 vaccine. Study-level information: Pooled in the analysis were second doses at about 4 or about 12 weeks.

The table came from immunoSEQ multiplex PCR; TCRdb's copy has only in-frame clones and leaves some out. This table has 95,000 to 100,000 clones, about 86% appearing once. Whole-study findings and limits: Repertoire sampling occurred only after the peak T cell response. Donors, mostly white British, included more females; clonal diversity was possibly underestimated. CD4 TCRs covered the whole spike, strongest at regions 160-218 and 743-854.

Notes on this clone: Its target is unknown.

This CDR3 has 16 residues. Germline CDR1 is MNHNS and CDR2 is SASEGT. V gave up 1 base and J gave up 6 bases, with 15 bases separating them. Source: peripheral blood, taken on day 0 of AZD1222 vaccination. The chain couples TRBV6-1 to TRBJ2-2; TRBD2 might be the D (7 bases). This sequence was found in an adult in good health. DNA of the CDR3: TGTGCCAGCAGTGAAGAAGGGCAGGGGAGGGCCGGGGAGCTGTTTTTT. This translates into CASSEEGQGRAGELFF.